The T cell receptor (beta chain) described here comes from a study of T cells in localized non-small cell lung cancer. Clones were read by immunoSEQ multiplex PCR, and TCRdb kept only the in-frame ones, dropping some. The sample holds some 25,000 clones, about 91% seen once. Source: peripheral blood mononuclear cells, taken before any cancer treatment. The clonotype originates from a woman aged 40-69 years with stage III lung adenocarcinoma.

The CDR3 sequence is CASSLSVGGFAEAFF. CDR3 in DNA: TGTGCCAGCAGCTTAAGTGTAGGGGGCTTCGCTGAAGCTTTCTTT. The rearrangement uses TRBV7-2 and TRBJ1-1; the match to TRBD1 covers 7 bases. CDR1 and CDR2 (germline): SGHTA, FQGNSA. The V and J ends lost 2 bases and 6 bases, in that order; junction bases with no gene match: 9. The CDR3 has 15 amino acids. Supplemented by reference TRBV7-2 and TRBJ1-1, the full variable domain reads GAGVSQSPSNKVTEKGKDVELRCDPISGHTALYWYRQSLGQGLEFLIYFQGNSAPDKSGLPSDRFSAERTGGSVSTLTIQRTQQEDSAVYLCASSLSVGGFAEAFFGQGTRLTVV.